In its sample, the clone carrying this TCR beta chain was seen a few times. Its antigen is unidentified. These data originate in a study of CD8 T cells in ankylosing spondylitis. Study observations and caveats: One TCR beta motif, made up of 7 or 8 highly homologous variants, appeared characteristic of ankylosing spondylitis blood.

Each TCR beta library was made by quantitative 5'-RACE that incorporated molecular barcodes. In TCRdb, the 5' RACE reads were re-called with MiXCR into one record per CDR3 protein. Of a few hundred thousand distinct CDR3 sequences in the sample, more than 20% were seen once. The CDR3 is 15 residues long. The germline V gene has CDR1 SQVTM and CDR2 ANQGSEA. The ends were cut back, 7 bases at V and 4 bases at J, with 21 bases in the middle. The TCR was taken from a female donor with ankylosing spondylitis or in good health (not recorded which). The chain is built from TRBV29-1 and TRBJ2-3, with D tentatively TRBD2 (6 bases). Source material: blood, either unsorted or a sorted T cell fraction (not recorded which). The CDR3 reads CSASGLPSSPDTQYF. The CDR3 region has the DNA TGCAGCGCATCCGGACTACCTTCCTCTCCAGATACGCAGTATTTT.